The present entry profiles one T cell receptor (beta chain) with its context. The antigen remains undetermined. The record originates from a study of cytomegalovirus exposure and HLA in healthy donors. In the PCR, 60 Vbeta and 13 Jbeta primers were used. This table comes from immunoSEQ multiplex PCR, and its TCRdb copy is limited to in-frame clones, with some not included. This sample carries about 190,000 clones, about 80% of them seen once, and the ten largest clones take 14%. General observations from the study: There was a cluster of highly shared sequence variants that was likely a sequencing artifact. Another analysis was done later, and it associated fewer than 20,000 TCR beta sequences with HLA alleles at 0.05 false discovery rate. The study found most TCR sequences rare, yet found some public TCRs in many donors. TCR beta sequences reportedly predicted most subjects' HLA-A and HLA-B alleles accurately.

This CDR3 is 11 amino acids long. Germline V lookup: CDR1 DFQATT, CDR2 SNEGSKA (reference sequence). Trimming took off 5 bases at V and 10 bases at J, with 15 bases between the two ends. This TCR was sampled from a woman aged 30 to 39 in good health and CMV-seropositive. Sequenced material: PBMCs. The chain joins TRBV20-1 to TRBJ2-7, with D uncertain. CDR3 residues: CSAGRHEPQYF. In nucleotides, the CDR3 is TGCAGTGCTGGCCGCCACGAACCTCAGTACTTC.